This TCR beta chain is drawn from a study of human T cells and chemical hapten exposure (dated by TCRdb to the early 2020s). Regarding the research as a whole: For sensitization, 2% DPC in acetone was applied to a roughly 2 cm by roughly 2 cm area of upper inner arm skin. Weekly therapeutic DPC doses were additionally applied to the scalp of patients throughout the roughly 23-week study period. Patch testing was performed on the upper back with Finn chambers containing 0.01% DPC, and the patch tests were scored after 6 days according to International Contact Dermatitis Research Group standards. Most of the patients in the cohort were female, and the cohort covered alopecia areata with under or over 50% scalp involvement, alopecia totalis and alopecia universalis. Libraries were pooled for sequencing, and variation in per-sample TCR yields was attributed mainly to small differences in library volumes within the pool. Peripheral blood TCR repertoire changes were tracked in vivo in alopecia patients during primary and secondary sensitization to the hapten diphenylcyclopropenone (DPC). Blood samples were taken from patients before sensitization (week 0) and at 2, 6 and about 24 weeks after DPC sensitization. About 29 alopecia patients gave blood for TCR sequencing at one to four time points (pre-sensitization, 2, 6 and 24 weeks). Results and caveats for the whole study, not just this receptor: Patch test score was positively correlated with the number of PT1 expanded TCRs, with significance at thresholds 8, 16 and 32 but not at 4. Repeated subsampling changed both the strength of the expansion versus patch-test correlation and the threshold at which that correlation became significant. The number of TCRs above 1 in 1000 frequency did not change with DPC sensitization; there was no evidence of global repertoire structure alterations. Compared with pre-sensitization or healthy control sets, expanded TCRs formed significantly more large CDR3 similarity clusters, which is consistent with antigen-driven responses. Because all patients had alopecia, a presumed autoimmune disease, the immune response of the patients might differ from that of healthy individuals.

Preparation of the library involved RACE. The instrument was a NextSeq 500. Library preparation attached unique molecular identifiers to individual cDNA molecules for quantitative, reproducible TCR counting. Both TCR alpha and TCR beta chains were sequenced from each blood RNA sample. The original methods were these. A median of roughly 99,000 TCRs per sample was observed, with a range of 23,224 to 690,600. The Decombinator software suite was used to annotate V, J and CDR3 in the TCR reads. For the PS versus PT1 abundance plots, all samples were subsampled to the same number of TCRs (28,000). TCRs were defined as expanded if absent before sensitization and observed at least eight times at the 2-week time point. In TCRdb, the public reads were trimmed at Q25 with fastp and aligned with MiXCR, with productive beta chains retained. Rows matching on CDR3 protein sequence are summarized as one entry with the most common DNA and genes. V and J calls and clone size were set by TCRdb, not the authors. Across this sample there are 270,000 or so distinct CDR3 sequences, with over 7.5% seen only once. The ten biggest clones cover 1.2% of the sample.

Comments on this clonotype: Its binding antigen is unknown. The sample holds no much larger clone one base away, and base qualities are not on file.

Clipping removes 1 base from V and 9 bases from J, with 5 as the unmatched junction base count. The CDR3 sequence holds 15 residues, the cysteine and phenylalanine included. Of the read, only the CDR3 DNA is kept; its 45 bases are in frame from base 1. CDR1 is given as SEHNR and CDR2 as FQNEAQ, both from the germline V gene (reference sequence). The time point label here, explained by the study, means: pre-sensitization, week 0. The sample's treatment or condition, from its label and the paper: therapeutic diphenylcyclopropenone sensitization with weekly scalp DPC. At every patch-test visit, the blood draw took place before the patch test was put on. Patients were eligible if aged 18 to 70, diagnosed with alopecia and judged suitable for DPC therapy, and pregnant patients were excluded. Total RNA was isolated from unfractionated whole blood collected in Tempus Blood RNA tubes.

The sequences come from whole blood, collected in connection with sensitization to the hapten diphenylcyclopropenone (DPC). Here the chain combines TRBV7-9 and TRBJ1-6; 8 nucleotides in the junction match TRBD1. The receptor's source is a man younger than 30 with alopecia areata. Some clones in this sample may be carry-over from other donors' samples. The CDR3 is CASSLVGQGGSPLHF. At the DNA level, the sequence is TGTGCCAGCAGCTTAGTCGGACAGGGTGGTTCACCCCTCCACTTT.